This T cell receptor beta chain was obtained from a study of blood T cells in healthy people across ages. General observations from the study: Roughly linear age-related decline in beta diversity appeared, significant by age 40. PBMCs were not sorted, which prevented a conclusive comparison of naive versus antigen-experienced cells. Naive T cell percentage strongly correlated with TCR beta diversity.

Primed by a sample-barcoded 5' primer and a J-beta primer mix, a second PCR proceeded for roughly 6 to 12 cycles. Every cDNA was tagged by a template-switch adaptor with 12 random nucleotides. TCRdb used MiXCR to reprocess the 5' RACE reads, holding one entry per CDR3 protein. Here the sample spans 1.5 million to 2 million distinct CDR3 sequences, roughly 30% being singletons. Turning to this clonotype: Its antigen is currently unknown.

Specimen: blood. The TCR sequence derives from a woman aged 25 to 39 in good health.

The chain's CDR3 is CASSPRIGPVYNEQFF. The CDR3 coding sequence is TGTGCCAGCAGCCCACGGATTGGCCCTGTCTACAATGAGCAGTTCTTC. V is TRBV5-6 and J is TRBJ2-1; D is unresolved. Germline assignment: CDR1 SGHDT and CDR2 YYEEEE. Trimming cost V 4 bases and J 3 bases, with 17 bases left between them. The CDR3 runs 16 residues.